One and the same sample provided the 5 T cell receptor beta chains below, sequenced in a study of brain T cells in children with intractable seizures (dated by TCRdb to 2020 to 2022). Library generation was performed with the immunoSEQ multiplex PCR assay. In its TCRdb copy, this immuneACCESS table keeps in-frame sequences only and misses some clones. Where compared with another copy, unresolved V genes explain less than half of these, and the others have no known cause. The sample records a few hundred thousand clones, roughly 93% of which are singletons. The ten largest clones take up 5.5% to 6% of the sample. The sample's time point label is to be understood as: blood from clinic visit 5 months post-surgery; TSC patient then seizure free. Material: peripheral blood, obtained 4 to 6 months after surgery. These receptors all stem from a boy younger than two with tuberous sclerosis and intractable seizures.

V is TRBV19 and J is TRBJ2-5, with 8 bases matching TRBD1. The junction had 9 bases not matched to a gene; V was cut back by 5 bases and J by 4 bases. Looked up from germline, CDR1 is LNHDA and CDR2 is SQIVND (reference sequence). The CDR3 is 15 amino acids. CDR3 bases: TGTGCCAGTAGTTCCCCCGCCGGACAGGGAGAGACCCAGTACTTC. It is translated as CASSSPAGQGETQYF.

The gene calls are TRBV6-1 and TRBJ1-4; 10 bases align to TRBD1. CDR3 length equals 14 residues. Germline assignment: CDR1 MNHNS and CDR2 SASEGT. With 1 base clipped from V and 10 bases from J, the junction kept 3 bases outside the gene matches. The CDR3: CASSEGQGAGKLFF. In DNA form, the CDR3 reads TGTGCCAGCAGTGAAGGACAGGGGGCGGGAAAACTGTTTTTT.

The chain joins TRBV9 to TRBJ2-5; D might be TRBD1 or TRBD2, each matching 5 bases. The CDR3 contains 13 residues. V lost 4 bases, J lost 5 bases, and 12 bases lay in between. From germline, CDR1 is SGDLS and CDR2 YYNGEE. The CDR3 protein is CASSSGWGETQYF. The CDR3 DNA reads as TGTGCCAGCAGCTCGGGGTGGGGGGAGACCCAGTACTTC.

Only one count was recorded for this clone. The chain links TRBV5-1 to TRBJ2-3, with 8 nucleotides matching TRBD2. The CDR3 consists of 14 residues. Germline loops: CDR1 SGHRS, CDR2 YFSETQ. V lost 5 bases and J lost 4; bases outside the gene matches: 6. CDR3 coding DNA: TGCGCCAGCAGAGACGGGAGGGTTCCAGATACGCAGTATTTT. Translation gives CASRDGRVPDTQYF. The full variable domain, in which reference TRBV5-1 and TRBJ2-3 provide the parts outside the CDR3, is KAGVTQTPRYLIKTRGQQVTLSCSPISGHRSVSWYQQTPGQGLQFLFEYFSETQRNKGNFPGRFSGRQFSNSRSEMNVSTLELGDSALYLCASRDGRVPDTQYFGPGTRLTVL.

The chain carries TRBV5-4 and TRBJ2-1; 8 bases map to TRBD2. The germline gives CDR1 SGHNT, CDR2 YYREEE (reference sequence). V was clipped by 5 bases and J by 5 bases; unmatched bases: 12. CDR3 length: 16 residues. The CDR3 DNA follows: TGTGCCAGCAGATCCCTAGAGCGGGGGACCAACAATGAGCAGTTCTTC. Protein product: CASRSLERGTNNEQFF.